This T cell receptor (beta chain) was retrieved from a study of CD8 T cells in ankylosing spondylitis. The CDR3 sequence is 15 residues long. The germline CDR1 and CDR2 sequences are MNHEY and SVGEGT. Losses at the gene ends were 7 bases for V and 6 bases for J; bases not matched to a gene: 9. General study findings and limits: Apparently characteristic of ankylosing spondylitis blood was a TCR beta motif (about 8 highly homologous variants).

One entry per CDR3 protein results from TCRdb running MiXCR on the 5' RACE reads. The table lists around 890,000 distinct CDR3 sequences, approximately 10% of them singletons, with under 0.6% in the top ten. This clonotype was observed at least ten times. The target antigen is unknown. This receptor was obtained from a male donor with ankylosing spondylitis. This chain uses TRBV6-2 or TRBV6-3 with TRBJ1-5; 10 nucleotides agree with TRBD1. The sequencing sample was made of blood, either unsorted or a sorted T cell fraction (not recorded which). CDR3 sequence (DNA): TGTGCCAGCACCCACAGGGACAGGGGCGGTCAGCCCCAGCATTTT. Its translation: CASTHRDRGGQPQHF.